The rows below give T cell receptor beta chains drawn from one sample of a study of cytomegalovirus exposure and HLA in healthy donors. Sequencing used immunoSEQ multiplex PCR; TCRdb keeps in-frame clones, though not all of them. Here the sample spans 150,000 to 200,000 clones, roughly 87% being singletons. Material for sequencing was PBMCs. Receptors originate from a girl less than two years old in good health and CMV-seronegative. Each CDR3 is given with its conserved first and last residue. The order of the fields is CDR3 length, J gene, clone size, V gene, D gene, CDR3 DNA, CDR3 protein. A D gene is named only where the DNA matches it firmly. Clone size is stated in some rows and not others, as once, few, many or a class when expanded.

16,TRBJ1-2,once,TRBV5-4,.,TGTGCCAGCAGCTCGGGGGGAGCCCAGGGTGACTATGGCTACACCTTC,CASSSGGAQGDYGYTF
12,TRBJ1-1,.,TRBV15,.,TGTGCCACCAGCAGGAGGGGGACTGAAGCTTTCTTT,CATSRRGTEAFF
13,TRBJ2-1,.,TRBV29-1,TRBD2,TGCAGCGTTGATGGCGGGAGTGGTAATGAGCAGTTCTTC,CSVDGGSGNEQFF
15,TRBJ2-5,.,TRBV5-4,TRBD2,TGTGCCAGCAGCCTTAGCGGGGGGATTCAAGAGACCCAGTACTTC,CASSLSGGIQETQYF
13,TRBJ1-2,.,TRBV29-1,TRBD1,TGCAGCGTTGGTGACAGGGCCTTGAGTGGCTACACCTTC,CSVGDRALSGYTF
13,TRBJ2-7,.,TRBV4-3,.,TGCGCCAGCAGCCAGACAGGATCCGGAGAGCAGTACTTC,CASSQTGSGEQYF
16,TRBJ2-2,.,TRBV6-6,TRBD1,TGTGCCAGCAGCCCCTCCAGGGGGATTAGCACCGGGGAGCTGTTTTTT,CASSPSRGISTGELFF
15,TRBJ1-2,.,TRBV2,TRBD1,TGTGCCAGCAGTGCAAGACAGGGTCGCGTCTATGGCTACACCTTC,CASSARQGRVYGYTF
15,TRBJ1-2,.,TRBV19,.,TGTGCCAGTAGAGAGACGGGCAGGGGAAACTATGGCTACACCTTC,CASRETGRGNYGYTF
15,TRBJ1-2,.,TRBV4-1,.,TGCGCCAGCAGCCAAGATCCCGGCAGGAACTATGGCTACACCTTC,CASSQDPGRNYGYTF
14,TRBJ2-2,.,TRBV5-6,TRBD1,TGTGCCAGCTCCGGGGACAGCCACACCGGGGAGCTGTTTTTT,CASSGDSHTGELFF
12,TRBJ2-5,.,TRBV29-1,TRBD2,TGCAGCGCAGCTAGCGGGGGGGTGACCCAGTACTTC,CSAASGGVTQYF
16,TRBJ2-7,.,TRBV6-5,.,TGTGCCAGCAGTTACTCGATAGGTCCCAACTATTACGAGCAGTACTTC,CASSYSIGPNYYEQYF
15,TRBJ2-2,.,TRBV19,TRBD2,TGTGCCAGTTTCCGACTAGCGGGCAACACCGGGGAGCTGTTTTTT,CASFRLAGNTGELFF
18,TRBJ1-1,few,TRBV6-1,TRBD1,TGTGCCAGCAGTGGACTCTTCCGGGACAGGCCCCGAGGCACTGAAGCTTTCTTT,CASSGLFRDRPRGTEAFF
15,TRBJ2-2,few,TRBV6-6,TRBD1,TGTGCCAGCAGCGTTACAGGGGAAGGCACCGGGGAGCTGTTTTTT,CASSVTGEGTGELFF
12,TRBJ1-1,.,TRBV5-1,.,TGCGCCAGCAGCACAAGAGGCACTGAAGCTTTCTTT,CASSTRGTEAFF
15,TRBJ2-2,.,TRBV30,TRBD2,TGTGCCGGGCCCACTAGCGGCCTGAACACCGGGGAGCTGTTTTTT,CAGPTSGLNTGELFF
22,TRBJ1-6,.,TRBV12-2,.,TGTGCAAGTCGCTCCCCGCTACCCGGGGGGGCCCAGCCTAGCTCCTATAATTCACCCCTCCACTTT,CASRSPLPGGAQPSSYNSPLHF
15,TRBJ1-3,.,TRBV18,.,TGTGCCAGCTCACCGGCGACTGACTCTGGAAACACCATATATTTT,CASSPATDSGNTIYF
13,TRBJ1-4,.,TRBV27,.,TGTGCCAGCAGATCAGGATCAAATGAAAAACTGTTTTTT,CASRSGSNEKLFF
12,TRBJ1-1,.,TRBV7-9,.,TGTTCCAGCAGCTGGGGGGAAACTGAAGCTTTCTTT,CSSSWGETEAFF
13,TRBJ1-1,few,TRBV5-6,.,TGTGCCAGCAGCTTGGTAAGGGGTGCTGAAGCTTTCTTT,CASSLVRGAEAFF
15,TRBJ2-5,.,TRBV19,.,TGTGCCAGTAGTATGTGGTGGGGAGACCAAGAGACCCAGTACTTC,CASSMWWGDQETQYF
14,TRBJ2-7,.,TRBV5-1,.,TGCGCCAGCAGCTTGGATCCCCCGTACTACGAGCAGTACTTC,CASSLDPPYYEQYF
15,TRBJ2-1,.,TRBV7-8,TRBD2,TGTGCCAGCAGCTTAAAGCGGGAGGGCCTTAATGAGCAGTTCTTC,CASSLKREGLNEQFF
16,TRBJ2-3,.,TRBV7-3,TRBD1,TGTGCCAGCAGCTTAATTGTTAGGCCAGACAGGGTATCGCAGTATTTT,CASSLIVRPDRVSQYF
14,TRBJ1-3,.,TRBV19,.,TGTGCCACAATGGGGGGATCAGCTGGAAACACCATATATTTT,CATMGGSAGNTIYF
14,TRBJ1-6,.,TRBV27,.,TGTGCCAGCAGTTTGGACAGCTATAATTCACCCCTCCACTTT,CASSLDSYNSPLHF
18,TRBJ1-3,.,TRBV14,.,TGTGCCAGCAGCCAATTTCAGGTTCGGGGAATCTCTGGAAACACCATATATTTT,CASSQFQVRGISGNTIYF